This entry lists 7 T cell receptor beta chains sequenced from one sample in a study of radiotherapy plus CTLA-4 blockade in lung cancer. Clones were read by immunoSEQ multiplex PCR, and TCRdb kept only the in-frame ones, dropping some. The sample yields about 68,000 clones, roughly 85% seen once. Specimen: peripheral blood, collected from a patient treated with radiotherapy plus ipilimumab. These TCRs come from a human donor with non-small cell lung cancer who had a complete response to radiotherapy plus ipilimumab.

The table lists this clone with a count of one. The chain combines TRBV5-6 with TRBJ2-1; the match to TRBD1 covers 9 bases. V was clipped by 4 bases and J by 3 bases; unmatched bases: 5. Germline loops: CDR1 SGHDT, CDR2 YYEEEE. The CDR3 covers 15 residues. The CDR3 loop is CASSTDRGNYNEQFF. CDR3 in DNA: TGTGCCAGCAGCACCGACAGGGGGAACTACAATGAGCAGTTCTTC. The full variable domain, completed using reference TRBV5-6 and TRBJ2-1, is DAGVTQSPTHLIKTRGQQVTLRCSPKSGHDTVSWYQQALGQGPQFIFQYYEEEERQRGNFPDRFSGHQFPNYSSELNVNALLLGDSALYLCASSTDRGNYNEQFFGPGTRLTVL.

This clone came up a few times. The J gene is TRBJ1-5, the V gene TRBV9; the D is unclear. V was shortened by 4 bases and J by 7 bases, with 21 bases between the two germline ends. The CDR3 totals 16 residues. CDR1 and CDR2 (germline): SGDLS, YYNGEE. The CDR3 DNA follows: TGTGCCAGCAGCCAACACGACATTCCCGGCGGGCAGCCCCAGCATTTT. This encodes CASSQHDIPGGQPQHF.

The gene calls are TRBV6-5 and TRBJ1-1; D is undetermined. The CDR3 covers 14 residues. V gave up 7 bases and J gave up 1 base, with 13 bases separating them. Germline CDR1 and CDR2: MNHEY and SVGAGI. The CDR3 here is CASKTPGKNTEAFF. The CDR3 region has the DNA TGTGCCAGCAAAACCCCGGGTAAGAACACTGAAGCTTTCTTT.

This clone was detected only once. CDR3 coding DNA: TGTGCCAGCAGCCCCGGACGGGCATTGGGTGGGAGCTCCTACGAGCAGTACTTC. This codes for CASSPGRALGGSSYEQYF. This chain links TRBV7-9 with TRBJ2-7, with a tentative D call TRBD2 (5 bases). Germline V CDR1 and CDR2: SEHNR, FQNEAQ (reference sequence). The CDR3 has 18 amino acids. The ends were cut back, 5 bases at V and 0 bases at J, with 23 bases in the middle.

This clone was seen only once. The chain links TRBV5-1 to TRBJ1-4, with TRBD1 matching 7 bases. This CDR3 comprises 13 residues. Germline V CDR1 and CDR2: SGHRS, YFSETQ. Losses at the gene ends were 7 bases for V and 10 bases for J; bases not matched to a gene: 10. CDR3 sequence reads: CASSGQARGKLFF. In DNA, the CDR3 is TGCGCCAGCTCCGGACAGGCGAGAGGAAAACTGTTTTTT.

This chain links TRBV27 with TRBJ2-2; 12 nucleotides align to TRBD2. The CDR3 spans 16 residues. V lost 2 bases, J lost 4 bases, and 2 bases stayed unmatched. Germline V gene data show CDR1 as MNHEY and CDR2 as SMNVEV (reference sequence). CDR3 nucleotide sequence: TGTGCCAGCAGTTTACTAGCGGGAGGGGTCACCGGGGAGCTGTTTTTT. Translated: CASSLLAGGVTGELFF.

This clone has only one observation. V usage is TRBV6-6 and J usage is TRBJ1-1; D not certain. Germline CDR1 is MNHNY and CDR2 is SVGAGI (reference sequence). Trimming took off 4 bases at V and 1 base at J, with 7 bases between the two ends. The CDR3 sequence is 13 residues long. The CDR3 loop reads CASSFQWNTEAFF. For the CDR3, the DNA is TGTGCCAGCAGTTTCCAGTGGAACACTGAAGCTTTCTTT.